Shown below are 6 T cell receptor beta chains from a single sample sequenced in a study of T cell responses to AZD1222 COVID-19 vaccine. TCRdb's copy holds only in-frame clones and misses some; the assay was immunoSEQ multiplex PCR. Counted here are 90,000 to 95,000 clones, 70% to 90% occurring once; the ten biggest clones make up roughly 10%. Sequences were derived from peripheral blood, sampled on day 0 of AZD1222 vaccination. These receptors were collected from an adult in good health.

The chain has TRBV28 and TRBJ1-2; D gene unclear. Trimming removed 2 bases from V and 8 bases from J, with 12 bases in between. Germline V lookup: CDR1 MDHEN, CDR2 SYDVKM. The CDR3 sequence is 13 residues long. The CDR3 spells CASSLTLGRGYTF. The CDR3 DNA reads TGTGCCAGCAGTTTAACACTGGGCAGAGGCTACACCTTC.

The chain recombines TRBV19 with TRBJ1-5; D is unclear. This CDR3 has 14 residues. Germline V gene data show CDR1 as LNHDA and CDR2 as SQIVND (reference sequence). Between the trimmed V and J ends, which lost 3 bases and 3 bases, there was a span of 9 bases. The CDR3 loop reads CASSILGNNQPQHF. Written as DNA, the CDR3 is TGTGCCAGTAGTATTTTGGGCAACAATCAGCCCCAGCATTTT.

The rearrangement joins TRBV10-2 to TRBJ1-2; D is unresolved. The CDR3 has 12 residues. The germline V gene encodes CDR1 WSHSY and CDR2 SAAADI. The V end lost 7 bases, the J end lost 1 base, and 7 bases lay between the germline ends. Here the CDR3 DNA reads TGCGCCAGCAAAGGCAATAACTATGGCTACACCTTC. As protein: CASKGNNYGYTF.

The chain joins TRBV18 to TRBJ2-7, with TRBD2 as a possible D gene (5 bases). This CDR3 has 15 residues. Trimming pared 3 bases from V and 2 bases from J, leaving 14 bases between. Germline assignment: CDR1 KGHSH and CDR2 LQKENI. The DNA for the CDR3 is TGTGCCAGCTCACCCGTGACGGAGCGGACCTACGAGCAGTACTTC. The encoded protein is CASSPVTERTYEQYF.

This clone was counted between two and nine times. The V and J genes are TRBV14 and TRBJ2-7; TRBD2 agrees at 10 bases. J gave up 7 bases and V 4 bases, and 16 bases lay outside the gene matches. Germline assignment: CDR1 SGHDN and CDR2 FVKESK. This CDR3 contains 17 residues. CDR3 nucleotides: TGTGCCAGCAGCCCTCAAAAAGCGGGAGGGCCCCCTCGAGAGCAGTACTTC. It codes for CASSPQKAGGPPREQYF. Complete variable domain (other parts from reference TRBV14 and TRBJ2-7): EAGVTQFPSHSVIEKGQTVTLRCDPISGHDNLYWYRRVMGKEIKFLLHFVKESKQDESGMPNNRFLAERTGGTYSTLKVQPAELEDSGVYFCASSPQKAGGPPREQYFGPGTRLTVT.

The chain employs TRBV7-5 and TRBJ1-1; the table gives TRBD1 as D, unverified against the DNA. TRBV7-5 is annotated as a pseudogene. This CDR3 region has 13 residues. The CDR3 is CARSPGQNTEAFF. CDR3 nucleotide sequence: TGTGCCAGAAGCCCCGGACAGAACACTGAAGCTTTCTTT.